This is a list of T cell receptor beta chains from one sample in a study of blood T cells in healthy people across ages. Each CDR3 protein is one row after TCRdb ran MiXCR on the 5' RACE reads. The top ten hold 7.9% of the sample, which has about 1,500,000 distinct CDR3 sequences, approximately 40% seen once. Sequencing used blood. These receptors were taken from a woman aged 18-30 years in good health. CDR3s include the opening cysteine and the closing phenylalanine or tryptophan. D genes are given only for firm matches. Clone sizes are given selectively: once, few, many, or a class where the clone is expanded.

J,V,D,size,DNA,CDR3
TRBJ2-7,TRBV20-1,NA,NA,TGCAGCGCCCGGGCCGATAGCTCCTACGAGCAGTACTTC,CSARADSSYEQYF
TRBJ2-1,TRBV3-1,NA,NA,TGTGCCAGCAGCCCTACAAACAATCCCTACAATGAGCAGTTCTTC,CASSPTNNPYNEQFF
TRBJ1-3,TRBV20-1,NA,NA,TGCAGTGCCGCCGGGGGAAACACCATATATTTT,CSAAGGNTIYF
TRBJ2-3,TRBV9,TRBD2,NA,TGTGCCAGCAGCGTAGAAGTTGCGGGGGGCACAGATACGCAGTATTTT,CASSVEVAGGTDTQYF
TRBJ2-7,TRBV7-9,TRBD1,NA,TGTGCCAGCAGCGCAGGACAGGGGTCCTACAATGAGCAGTACTTC,CASSAGQGSYNEQYF
TRBJ2-3,TRBV5-1,NA,few,TGCGCCAGCACCTACGCAGATACGCAGTATTTT,CASTYADTQYF
TRBJ1-2,TRBV6-1,NA,few,TGTGCCAGCAGTGAGTGGGGATCTTATGGCTACACCTTC,CASSEWGSYGYTF
TRBJ2-1,TRBV20-1,NA,few,TGCAGTGTAAAGATGTTGGGTGAGCAGTTCTTC,CSVKMLGEQFF
TRBJ2-7,TRBV7-2,NA,NA,TGTGCCAGCAGCGTTCGCCTGCCGGCCAACCTCTACGAGCAGTACTTC,CASSVRLPANLYEQYF
TRBJ2-4,TRBV20-1,TRBD2,NA,TGCAGTGATCTAGCGGGAGATTTGGCCTACAATGAGCAGTACTTC,CSDLAGDLAYNEQYF
TRBJ2-3,TRBV27,NA,NA,TGTGCCAGCAGTTTAAACAGATACACAGATACGCAGTATTTT,CASSLNRYTDTQYF
TRBJ2-5,TRBV25-1,NA,few,TGTGCCAGCAGTGACGATCGGCGTGGAGAGACCCAGTACTTC,CASSDDRRGETQYF
TRBJ2-3,TRBV10-2,TRBD2,NA,TGCGCCAGCAGACTGGGACTAGCCCACTCCACCAGCACAGATACGCAGTATTTT,CASRLGLAHSTSTDTQYF
TRBJ2-5,TRBV27,TRBD2,NA,TGTGCCAGCAGTTTAAGAGTCCTAGCGGGGGGCCGGGAAGAGACCCAGTACTTC,CASSLRVLAGGREETQYF
TRBJ2-1,TRBV25-1,TRBD1,NA,TGTGCCAGCAGTGAGAGAGGACAGGCATACAATGAGCAGTTCTTC,CASSERGQAYNEQFF
TRBJ1-2,TRBV12-3/TRBV12-4,TRBD1,NA,TGTGCCAGCAGTTTTAGACAGGGGAGCTATGGCTACACCTTC,CASSFRQGSYGYTF
TRBJ2-7,TRBV2,NA,NA,TGTGCCAGCAGAAGGGCAGGGGTAAACTACGAGCAGTACTTC,CASRRAGVNYEQYF
TRBJ2-5,TRBV21-1,NA,NA,TGTGCCAGCAGCAAGGAGACAGGATCGGAGACCCAGTACTTC,CASSKETGSETQYF
TRBJ1-2,TRBV6-1,NA,NA,TGTGCCACCGCGAGAGGAGGGGGCTACACCTTC,CATARGGGYTF
TRBJ2-2,TRBV28,TRBD2,NA,TGTGCCAGCGGGTCACTAGCGGGAAGCACCGGGGAGCTGTTTTTT,CASGSLAGSTGELFF
TRBJ1-2,TRBV20-1,NA,NA,TGCAGTGCTAGATCCGGGGGCCATACTAACTATGGCTACACCTTC,CSARSGGHTNYGYTF
TRBJ2-7,TRBV28,TRBD2,few,TGTGCCAGCGTTCTGGGGAAAGGCGGGGGCTCCTACGAGCAGTACTTC,CASVLGKGGGSYEQYF
TRBJ1-5,TRBV20-1,NA,few,TGCAGTGCTAGAGTCCGAGCAGGTTCTAGCAATCAGCCCCAGCATTTT,CSARVRAGSSNQPQHF
TRBJ1-1,TRBV20-1,NA,few,TGCAGTGCTTTCGAAGGGCGGGGACTGAACACTGAAGCTTTCTTT,CSAFEGRGLNTEAFF